The subject of this entry is one TCR beta chain. Germline loops: CDR1 GTSNPN, CDR2 SVGIG (reference sequence). This CDR3 is 14 amino acids long. Trimming removed 3 bases from V and 0 bases from J, with 10 bases in between. The data were taken from a study of blood T cell repertoires in COVID-19. Study context: Acute-phase and convalescent COVID-19 samples originated in the United States, Italy and Spain. In each case, the material was cDNA or gDNA derived from T cells, B-cell-depleted T cells, or PBMCs.

Per the authors' pipeline: Nucleated cell number was recorded as an estimate derived from reference gene primer amplification. Clones were read by immunoSEQ multiplex PCR, and TCRdb kept only the in-frame ones, dropping some. V, J and clone size are those of that table, while D and trimming were read from the DNA. The sample contains 140,000 to 150,000 clones, around nine tenths of which appear only once. The sample was peripheral blood. The TCR comes from a human donor in a cohort sampled during active COVID-19. V is TRBV30 and J is TRBJ2-3, with D perhaps matching TRBD1 (6 bases). For the CDR3, the DNA is TGTGCCTGGAGCGGACAGCTTAGCACAGATACGCAGTATTTT. Translation gives CAWSGQLSTDTQYF.